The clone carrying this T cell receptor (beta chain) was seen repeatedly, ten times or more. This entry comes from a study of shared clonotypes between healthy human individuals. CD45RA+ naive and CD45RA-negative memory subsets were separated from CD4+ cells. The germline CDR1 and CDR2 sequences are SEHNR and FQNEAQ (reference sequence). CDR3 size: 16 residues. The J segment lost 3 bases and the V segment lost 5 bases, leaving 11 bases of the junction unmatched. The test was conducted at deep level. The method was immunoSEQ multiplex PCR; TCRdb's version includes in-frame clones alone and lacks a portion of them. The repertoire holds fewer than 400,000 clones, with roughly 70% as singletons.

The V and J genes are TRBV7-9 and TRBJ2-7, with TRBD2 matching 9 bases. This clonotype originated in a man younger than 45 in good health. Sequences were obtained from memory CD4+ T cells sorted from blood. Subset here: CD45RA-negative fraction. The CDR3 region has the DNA TGTGCCAGCAGCAACCTAGCGGGAATGGGACTCTACGAGCAGTACTTC. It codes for CASSNLAGMGLYEQYF.